These 17 T cell receptor beta chains share one sample of origin, sequenced in a study of shared clonotypes between healthy human individuals. Only in-frame clones appear in the TCRdb table, and some are missing; sequencing was by immunoSEQ multiplex PCR. Of about 560,000 clones listed, around 76% are singletons. The sample was PBMCs. The receptors come from a woman aged 35 to 49 in good health. Some clones in this sample may be carry-over from other donors' samples.

The table lists this clone with a few counts. The genes are TRBV6-5 and TRBJ1-1; TRBD1 is a possible D gene (5 bases). V was clipped by 7 bases and J by 3 bases, with 15 bases between them. The CDR3 is made up of 14 amino acids. CDR1 is MNHEY and CDR2 is SVGAGI in the germline V gene. Written as DNA, the CDR3 is TGTGCCAGCACCTCCCCGTGGGGACACACTGAAGCTTTCTTT. Protein: CASTSPWGHTEAFF.

This clone was detected once. The DNA for the CDR3 is TGTGCCAGCAGCTTATCAGGGGAAGATACGCAGTATTTT. Amino acids: CASSLSGEDTQYF. V is TRBV7-9 and J is TRBJ2-3, with D tentatively TRBD1 (6 bases). Trimming cost V 2 bases and J 5 bases, with 8 bases left between them. Germline assignment: CDR1 SEHNR and CDR2 FQNEAQ (reference sequence). This CDR3 is 13 amino acids long.

The DNA for the CDR3 is TGTGCCAGCAGCCCGGGGGGTTGGGGATACGAGCAGTACTTC. Translated: CASSPGGWGYEQYF. The chain recombines TRBV5-5 with TRBJ2-7; 7 bases match TRBD2. J gave up 4 bases and V 4 bases, and 8 bases lay outside the gene matches. The CDR3 contains 14 residues. Germline V gene data show CDR1 as SGHKS and CDR2 as YYEKEE (reference sequence).

This clone appeared a few times. V gene TRBV20-1 combines with J gene TRBJ2-7; no clear D. Germline values: CDR1 DFQATT, CDR2 SNEGSKA (reference sequence). The length of the CDR3 is 11 residues. The V and J ends lost 6 bases and 6 bases respectively, with 12 bases between them. CDR3 in amino acids: CSAHLFPEQYF. DNA of the CDR3: TGCAGTGCCCACCTCTTTCCCGAGCAGTACTTC.

The rearrangement joins TRBV7-9 to TRBJ2-7; no reliable D call. Trimming left V 0 bases short and J 2 bases short, with 5 bases between. The CDR3 runs 13 residues. Germline assignment: CDR1 SEHNR and CDR2 FQNEAQ (reference sequence). CDR3 sequence reads: CASSLADTYEQYF. Written as DNA, the CDR3 is TGTGCCAGCAGCTTAGCCGATACCTACGAGCAGTACTTC.

The rearrangement links TRBV7-2 to TRBJ1-1; 8 nucleotides line up with TRBD1. With 2 bases clipped from V and 2 bases from J, the junction kept 4 bases outside the gene matches. The CDR3 has 15 amino acids. Germline V gene sequence: CDR1 SGHTA, CDR2 FQGNSA. In nucleotides, the CDR3 is TGTGCCAGCAGCTTATGGACAGGGCGAAACACTGAAGCTTTCTTT. Its protein product is CASSLWTGRNTEAFF.

The chain couples TRBV2 to TRBJ2-1; tentative D call: TRBD2 (5 bases). V was trimmed by 3 bases and J by 2 bases, leaving 11 bases between them. The CDR3 loop spans 15 amino acids. Per germline, CDR1 SNHLY and CDR2 FYNNEI. Here the CDR3 reads CASSDPAEAYNEQFF. The CDR3, as DNA: TGTGCCAGCAGTGATCCAGCGGAGGCCTACAATGAGCAGTTCTTC.

The J gene is TRBJ2-3, the V gene TRBV5-1; no definite D call. Germline values: CDR1 SGHRS, CDR2 YFSETQ. The CDR3 extends over 15 amino acids. The ends were cut back, 0 bases at V and 3 bases at J, with 11 bases in the middle. CDR3 DNA sequence: TGCGCCAGCAGCTTGGTAAGCAGTCAAACAGATACGCAGTATTTT. It is translated as CASSLVSSQTDTQYF. The full variable domain, in which reference TRBV5-1 and TRBJ2-3 provide the parts outside the CDR3, is KAGVTQTPRYLIKTRGQQVTLSCSPISGHRSVSWYQQTPGQGLQFLFEYFSETQRNKGNFPGRFSGRQFSNSRSEMNVSTLELGDSALYLCASSLVSSQTDTQYFGPGTRLTVL.

This chain connects TRBV6-1 to TRBJ1-1; 9 bases map to TRBD1. Germline V gene sequence: CDR1 MNHNS, CDR2 SASEGT. V shed 4 bases and J 5 bases; nucleotides not matched to a gene: 8. The CDR3 has 15 amino acids. CDR3 nucleotides: TGTGCCAGCAGTGTTGTACAGGGGGCTCTGACTGAAGCTTTCTTT. Amino acid sequence: CASSVVQGALTEAFF.

In DNA form, the CDR3 reads TGTGCCTGGAACTTCGGTGGCTCTGGAAACACCATATATTTT. Its translation is CAWNFGGSGNTIYF. V is TRBV30 and J is TRBJ1-3, with D uncertain. Trimming removed 4 bases at V and 0 bases at J, with 10 bases between. Germline V gene data show CDR1 as GTSNPN and CDR2 as SVGIG (reference sequence). The length of the CDR3 is 14 residues.

This sequence joins TRBV28 and TRBJ2-7; perhaps D is TRBD1 or TRBD2 (6 bases each). The CDR3 is 15 amino acids. Between the trimmed V and J ends, which lost 5 bases and 3 bases, there was a span of 17 bases. CDR1 and CDR2 (germline): MDHEN, SYDVKM. The CDR3 loop reads CASSPGGGLRYEQYF. DNA of the CDR3: TGTGCCAGCAGTCCAGGAGGGGGACTCCGCTACGAGCAGTACTTC. Complete variable domain (other parts from reference TRBV28 and TRBJ2-7): DVKVTQSSRYLVKRTGEKVFLECVQDMDHENMFWYRQDPGLGLRLIYFSYDVKMKEKGDIPEGYSVSREKKERFSLILESASTNQTSMYLCASSPGGGLRYEQYFGPGTRLTVT.

The chain has TRBV11-1 and TRBJ2-7; 9 nucleotides match TRBD1. The ends lost 0 bases at V and 4 bases at J; junction bases unmatched: 13. Germline-derived CDR1 and CDR2 are SGHAT and FQDESV (reference sequence). The CDR3 runs 18 residues. CDR3 residues: CASSLAQPVTGTGYEQYF. CDR3 in DNA: TGTGCCAGCAGCTTAGCACAGCCCGTTACAGGGACAGGGTACGAGCAGTACTTC.

The rearrangement joins TRBV5-8 to TRBJ2-5, with a tentative D call TRBD2 (5 bases). The CDR3 has 14 residues. CDR1 is SGHTS, CDR2 YDEGEE, per germline. Trimming cost V 1 base and J 2 bases, with 9 bases left between them. CDR3 nucleotide sequence: TGTGCCAGCAGCTTGTACGGGGTTCAAGAGACCCAGTACTTC. Translation: CASSLYGVQETQYF.

The gene calls are TRBV5-1 and TRBJ2-1; 10 bases are shared with TRBD2. Losses at the gene ends were 6 bases for V and 4 bases for J; bases not matched to a gene: 4. The CDR3 consists of 14 residues. Germline CDR1 SGHRS, CDR2 YFSETQ. The CDR3, as DNA: TGCGCCAGCACCACTAGCGGGACATACAATGAGCAGTTCTTC. This translates into CASTTSGTYNEQFF.

The V call is TRBV7-9, the J call TRBJ1-5; TRBD1 aligns across 7 bases. Germline V lookup: CDR1 SEHNR, CDR2 FQNEAQ (reference sequence). V dropped 4 bases and J dropped 6; count of bases not matched to a gene: 9. The CDR3 loop spans 15 amino acids. In nucleotides, the CDR3 is TGTGCCAGCAGCTCCCAGGGGGAAAGGGGTCAGCCCCAGCATTTT. Translating it yields CASSSQGERGQPQHF.

This clone was seen more than once but under ten times. This chain uses TRBV28 with TRBJ1-1; a weak D match, TRBD1 (5 bases). The germline V and J ends were trimmed by 7 bases and 3 bases, with 18 bases remaining between them. The CDR3 loop spans 15 amino acids. Germline CDR1 is MDHEN and CDR2 is SYDVKM. The CDR3 loop reads CASTGGIGLDTEAFF. CDR3 sequence (DNA): TGTGCCAGCACCGGGGGAATTGGGCTTGACACTGAAGCTTTCTTT.

V and J are TRBV7-8 and TRBJ2-1; no reliable D call. CDR1 SGHVS and CDR2 FQNEAQ come from the germline V gene. CDR3 length: 14 residues. V was shortened by 5 bases and J by 0 bases, with 8 bases between the two germline ends. DNA of the CDR3: TGTGCCAGCAGCCCCGCAACCTCCTACAATGAGCAGTTCTTC. It yields the protein CASSPATSYNEQFF.